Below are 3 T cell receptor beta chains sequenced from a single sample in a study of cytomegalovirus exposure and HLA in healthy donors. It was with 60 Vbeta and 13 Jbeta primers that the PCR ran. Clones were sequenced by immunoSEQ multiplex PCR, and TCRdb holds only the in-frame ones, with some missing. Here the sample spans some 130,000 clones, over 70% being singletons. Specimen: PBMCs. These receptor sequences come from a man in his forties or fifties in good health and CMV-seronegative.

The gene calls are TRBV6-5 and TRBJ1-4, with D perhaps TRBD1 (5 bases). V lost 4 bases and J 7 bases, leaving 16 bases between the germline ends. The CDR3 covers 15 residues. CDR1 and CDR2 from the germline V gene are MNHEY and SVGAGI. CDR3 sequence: CASSLLGARSEKLFF. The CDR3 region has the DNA TGTGCCAGCAGTTTGCTAGGGGCGCGGAGTGAAAAACTGTTTTTT.

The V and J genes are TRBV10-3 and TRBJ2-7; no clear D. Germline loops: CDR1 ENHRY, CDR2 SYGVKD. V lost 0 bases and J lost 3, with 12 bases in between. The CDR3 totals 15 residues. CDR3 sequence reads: CAISESMRNVYEQYF. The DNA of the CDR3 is TGTGCCATCAGTGAGTCGATGAGGAACGTCTACGAGCAGTACTTC.

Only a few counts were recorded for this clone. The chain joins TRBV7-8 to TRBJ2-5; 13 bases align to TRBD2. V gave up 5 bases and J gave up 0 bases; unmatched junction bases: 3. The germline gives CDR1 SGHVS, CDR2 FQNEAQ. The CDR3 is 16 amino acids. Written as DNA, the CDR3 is TGTGCCAGCAGCCGAGGGACTAGCGGGAACCAAGAGACCCAGTACTTC. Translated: CASSRGTSGNQETQYF.